This T cell receptor (beta chain) comes out of a study of STAT5B mutations in CD4+ large granular lymphocyte leukemia. The CDR3 loop spans 12 amino acids. Germline CDR1 ENHRY, CDR2 SYGVKD. Between the trimmed V and J ends, which lost 9 bases and 0 bases, there was a span of 9 bases. TCRdb's copy holds only in-frame clones and misses some; the assay was immunoSEQ multiplex PCR. The sample yields tens of thousands of clones, over 70% seen once. Findings of the study overall: TRBV06-family usage was enriched in top patient clones (8/27) versus controls (2/35).

This clone was found a few times. Its target is unknown. The sequenced material came from CD4+ T cells from blood buffy coats. This receptor was taken from a human donor in good health. The chain has TRBV10-3 and TRBJ2-7; D is unclear. The CDR3 sequence is CAMGPDSYEQYF. The CDR3, as DNA: TGTGCCATGGGCCCTGACTCCTACGAGCAGTACTTC.